These 27 T cell receptor beta chains were sequenced from one sample in a study of read filtering for tumor transcriptome and immune sequencing. The library was built from 400 ng RNA with molecular barcoded adaptors for alpha/delta and beta/gamma chains. TCRdb used MiXCR to reprocess the reads, holding one entry per CDR3 protein. The data contain over 45,000 distinct CDR3 sequences, 20% to 25% of them seen just once; the ten biggest clones take up about 15%. The sequenced material came from a population of CD138-negative cells sorted from bone marrow. The receptors stem from a donor over 35 with multiple myeloma.

Worth noting for this clonotype: The conserved final phenylalanine or tryptophan is absent from the CDR3, which likely points to a read error. The chain employs TRBV29-1 and TRBJ1-1, with no clear D. V shed 3 bases and J shed 10 bases, with 12 bases lying between them. The CDR3 has 11 residues. Germline V gene sequence: CDR1 SQVTM, CDR2 ANQGSEA. The CDR3 nucleotides are TGCAGCGTTGACGAGGCAGAGGGAGCTTTCTTA. Translating it yields CSVDEAEGAFL.

The chain has TRBV7-8 and TRBJ2-6, with a possible D match to TRBD1 (5 bases). CDR1 is SGHVS and CDR2 is FQNEAQ in the germline V gene. V shed 7 bases and J shed 4 bases, with 14 bases lying between them. The CDR3 has 15 amino acids. The CDR3 DNA sequence: TGTGCCAGCACTCCAGGGCAGATGGGGGCCAACGTCCTGACTTTC. This sequence encodes CASTPGQMGANVLTF. Full variable domain (remainder filled in from reference TRBV7-8 and TRBJ2-6): GAGVSQSPRYKVAKRGQDVALRCDPISGHVSLFWYQQALGQGPEFLTYFQNEAQLDKSGLPSDRFFAERPEGSVSTLKIQRTQQEDSAVYLCASTPGQMGANVLTFGAGSRLTVL.

This chain connects TRBV12-3 or TRBV12-4 to TRBJ1-5; D is unresolved. This CDR3 region has 12 residues. V lost 6 bases to trimming and J lost 5 bases, with 8 bases between them. This chain's CDR3 is CASSPNDQPQHF. In nucleotides, the CDR3 is TGTGCCAGCAGCCCTAACGATCAGCCCCAGCATTTT.

This clonotype was seen more than once but under ten times. The chain uses TRBV13 and TRBJ1-5, with D perhaps TRBD1 (5 bases). Germline V gene lookup returns CDR1 PRHDT and CDR2 FYEKMQ (reference sequence). There are 14 residues in the CDR3. With 3 bases removed from V and 9 bases from J, the gap between germline ends came to 15 bases. The CDR3 loop is CASSFRSGVGPQHF. The DNA of the CDR3 is TGTGCCAGCAGCTTCCGTTCGGGGGTAGGGCCCCAGCATTTT. Using reference TRBV13 and TRBJ1-5 for the parts outside the CDR3, the full variable domain is AAGVIQSPRHLIKEKRETATLKCYPIPRHDTVYWYQQGPGQDPQFLISFYEKMQSDKGSIPDRFSAQQFSDYHSELNMSSLELGDSALYFCASSFRSGVGPQHFGDGTRLSIL.

Comment on this clonotype: Since a much larger clone is just one base distant, this may be a read error. The genes are TRBV3-1 and TRBJ2-3; possible D gene TRBD1, 6 bases. The last part of the DNA fits TRBJ1-5 better; the J call may be wrong. CDR3 length equals 13 residues. Germline V lookup: CDR1 LGHDT, CDR2 YNNKEL (reference sequence). DNA for the CDR3: TGTGCCAGCAGCCCCCCAGGGGTAGATACGCAGCATTTT. This codes for CASSPPGVDTQHF.

This clonotype was counted at least ten times. The CDR3 DNA reads TGTGCCACCAGTGTAGGAAGCCAAGAGACCCAGTACTTC. It yields the protein CATSVGSQETQYF. The rearrangement links TRBV24-1 to TRBJ2-5, with no clear D. This CDR3 spans 13 amino acids. Per germline, CDR1 KGHDR and CDR2 SFDVKD. V gave up 5 bases and J gave up 1 base, with 7 bases separating them.

This clonotype has a count of ten or more. The chain has TRBV7-3 and TRBJ2-3; 10 nucleotides agree with TRBD2. The CDR3 runs to 15 residues. Trimming removed 5 bases from V and 5 bases from J; junction bases left unmatched: 7. CDR1 is SGHTA and CDR2 is FQGTGA in the germline V gene. CDR3 sequence: CASSRLAGDGDTQYF. In DNA, the CDR3 is TGTGCCAGCAGCCGTCTAGCGGGAGACGGAGATACGCAGTATTTT.

The chain is built from TRBV29-1 and TRBJ2-5; TRBD1 aligns across 10 bases. CDR3 length: 14 residues. CDR1 is SQVTM, CDR2 ANQGSEA, per germline. The V segment lost 1 base and the J segment 3 bases; nucleotides outside the gene matches: 2. The CDR3, as DNA: TGCAGCGTTGAAGGCGGACAGGGGGAAGAGACCCAGTACTTC. Its translation: CSVEGGQGEETQYF.

This clonotype has more than one count but fewer than ten. Here the CDR3 reads CASSSLRGPLREQYF. In DNA, the CDR3 is TGTGCCAGCAGTTCCCTCCGGGGCCCGCTGCGGGAGCAGTACTTC. V is TRBV27 and J is TRBJ2-7; D possibly matches TRBD1 or TRBD2 (5 bases each). Germline V lookup: CDR1 MNHEY, CDR2 SMNVEV (reference sequence). This CDR3 has 15 residues. The germline V and J ends were trimmed by 4 bases and 7 bases, with 20 bases remaining between them.

In the case of this clonotype: This CDR3 fails to terminate in the conserved phenylalanine or tryptophan, so it likely reflects a read error. This sequence joins TRBV10-2 and TRBJ2-2; 10 bases are shared with TRBD2. The ends lost 2 bases at V and 10 bases at J; junction bases unmatched: 4. Germline-derived CDR1 and CDR2 are WSHSY and SAAADI. This CDR3 is 14 amino acids long. CDR3 bases: TGCGCCAGCAGTGAGCCTAGCGGGAGTGCGGAGCTGTTTCTT. It codes for CASSEPSGSAELFL.

This clonotype has a count of ten or more. The chain has TRBV29-1 and TRBJ2-3, with a tentative D call TRBD1 (5 bases). From germline, CDR1 is SQVTM and CDR2 ANQGSEA. Trimming pared 7 bases from V and 2 bases from J, leaving 10 bases between. This CDR3 spans 12 amino acids. CDR3: CSGTLNTDTQYF. CDR3 DNA: TGCAGCGGGACACTAAACACAGATACGCAGTATTTT.

This clonotype was recorded a few times. The chain is built from TRBV2 and TRBJ2-7; D may be TRBD2 (6 bases). Per the germline V gene, CDR1 is SNHLY and CDR2 is FYNNEI. V gave up 6 bases and J gave up 7 bases, with 16 bases separating them. This CDR3 is 13 amino acids long. The CDR3 protein is CASRVRLVGEQYF. Here the CDR3 DNA reads TGTGCCAGCAGGGTCAGACTAGTCGGAGAGCAGTACTTC.

This clonotype was detected many times. The gene calls are TRBV6-1 and TRBJ2-5; the match to TRBD1 covers 10 bases. Per the germline V gene, CDR1 is MNHNS and CDR2 is SASEGT. V trimming: 8 bases; J trimming: 0 bases; junction bases outside the gene matches: 9. This CDR3 comprises 16 residues. CDR3 sequence reads: CASRIRDRGYQETQYF. DNA of the CDR3: TGTGCCAGCCGAATCCGGGACAGGGGTTACCAAGAGACCCAGTACTTC.

To note about this clonotype: Only one base separates this from a far larger clonotype, so it likely reflects a read error. Because it lacks the conserved phenylalanine or tryptophan at the end, this CDR3 is likely a read error. V and J are TRBV6-1 and TRBJ2-2, with unresolved D. There are 12 residues in the CDR3. V lost 5 bases to trimming and J lost 6 bases, with 7 bases between them. Germline CDR1 MNHNS, CDR2 SASEGT. CDR3 nucleotide sequence: TGTGCCAGCAGTCCGACGGCCGGGGAGCTGTTTCTT. Its translation: CASSPTAGELFL.

This clonotype appeared many times. The chain employs TRBV4-1 and TRBJ1-2; D unresolved. Trimming removed 0 bases from V and 6 bases from J, with 17 bases in between. CDR3 length: 16 amino acids. The germline V gene encodes CDR1 MGHRA and CDR2 YSYEKL. The DNA for the CDR3 is TGCGCCAGCAGCCAAGATTTTGCAGGAAGGAAGGATGGCTACACCTTC. Translation gives CASSQDFAGRKDGYTF.

This clonotype was seen at least ten times. The rearrangement joins TRBV11-2 to TRBJ2-7, with 11 bases matching TRBD1. CDR3 length: 15 amino acids. Germline V gives CDR1 SGHAT, CDR2 FQNNGV. Trimming at V came to 2 bases and at J to 5 bases, leaving 5 bases not matched to a gene. The CDR3 spells CASSLLGQGEDEQYF. CDR3 coding DNA: TGTGCCAGCAGCTTACTGGGACAGGGGGAAGACGAGCAGTACTTC.

CDR3 residues: CASTPGSRRTDTQYF. The DNA for the CDR3 is TGTGCCAGCACCCCCGGGAGCCGGAGGACAGATACGCAGTATTTT. The gene calls are TRBV27 and TRBJ2-3, with a tentative D call TRBD2 (6 bases). This CDR3 contains 15 residues. Germline assignment: CDR1 MNHEY and CDR2 SMNVEV (reference sequence). Trimming stripped 7 bases from V and 3 bases from J, with 17 bases between.

This clonotype was detected only a few times. A much larger clone is a single base away; this may be a read error. The chain couples TRBV7-2 to TRBJ1-1, with no clear D. The CDR3 is made up of 11 amino acids. The germline V gene has CDR1 SGHTA and CDR2 FQGNSA. V was clipped by 5 bases and J by 4 bases, with 5 bases between them. Here the CDR3 reads CASSPVTEAFF. CDR3 nucleotides: TGTGCCAGCAGCCCGGTCACTGAAGCTTTCTTT.

This clonotype has a count of ten or more. The chain employs TRBV6-2 or TRBV6-3 and TRBJ2-1, with 9 bases fitting TRBD2. V trimming: 7 bases; J trimming: 5 bases; junction bases outside the gene matches: 6. The length of the CDR3 is 14 residues. Per the germline V gene, CDR1 is MNHEY and CDR2 is SVGEGT. The CDR3 loop reads CASKASGKNNEQFF. In DNA form, the CDR3 reads TGTGCCAGCAAGGCTAGCGGGAAAAACAATGAGCAGTTCTTC.

This clonotype was seen a handful of times. The chain employs TRBV28 and TRBJ2-5; the D gene is possibly TRBD2 (5 bases). Germline CDR1 MDHEN, CDR2 SYDVKM. CDR3 length equals 15 residues. With 2 bases removed from V and 9 bases from J, the gap between germline ends came to 19 bases. The CDR3 loop reads CASSLAGLENGAQYF. As DNA, the CDR3 is TGTGCCAGCAGTTTAGCCGGACTGGAGAATGGGGCCCAGTACTTC.

This clonotype was recorded at least ten times. V and J are TRBV24-1 and TRBJ1-1; D may be TRBD1 (5 bases). This CDR3 comprises 17 residues. Looked up from germline, CDR1 is KGHDR and CDR2 is SFDVKD. Trimming pared 2 bases from V and 0 bases from J, leaving 15 bases between. The CDR3 is CATSDWGLGGLNTEAFF. Here the CDR3 DNA reads TGTGCCACCAGTGATTGGGGTTTGGGGGGATTGAACACTGAAGCTTTCTTT.

Ten or more counts support this clonotype. This chain joins TRBV15 and TRBJ2-3; D is unclear. V shed 0 bases and J shed 0 bases, with 10 bases lying between them. This CDR3 has 16 residues. Germline values: CDR1 LNHNV, CDR2 YYDKDF (reference sequence). The CDR3 DNA follows: TGTGCCACCAGCAGAGATCCTGGCCGAAGCACAGATACGCAGTATTTT. It is translated as CATSRDPGRSTDTQYF. The full variable domain, in which reference TRBV15 and TRBJ2-3 provide the parts outside the CDR3, is DAMVIQNPRYQVTQFGKPVTLSCSQTLNHNVMYWYQQKSSQAPKLLFHYYDKDFNNEADTPDNFQSRRPNTSFCFLDIRSPGLGDTAMYLCATSRDPGRSTDTQYFGPGTRLTVL.

This clonotype was recorded at least ten times. J is TRBJ2-1 and V is TRBV20-1, with D tentatively TRBD1 (5 bases). CDR3 size: 16 residues. Germline V gives CDR1 DFQATT, CDR2 SNEGSKA (reference sequence). V shed 0 bases and J shed 8 bases, with 20 bases lying between them. In DNA form, the CDR3 reads TGCAGTGCTAGAGATCGTCTGTCGGCCAGGGCCCATGAGCAGTTCTTC. Its translation: CSARDRLSARAHEQFF.

This clonotype appeared a few times. The V gene is TRBV24-1, the J gene TRBJ2-2; 12 nucleotides match TRBD2. Germline V gene data show CDR1 as KGHDR and CDR2 as SFDVKD. Trimming cost V 9 bases and J 8 bases; bases outside gene matches: 9. The CDR3 sequence is 15 residues long. The CDR3 coding sequence is TGTGCCACCGGCGGGACTAGCGGGCCCTTGGGGGAGCTGTTTTTT. This codes for CATGGTSGPLGELFF.

At least ten counts were recorded for this clonotype. The J gene is TRBJ2-1, the V gene TRBV7-9; 8 nucleotides match TRBD1. The J segment lost 8 bases and the V segment lost 5 bases, leaving 8 bases of the junction unmatched. This CDR3 region has 14 residues. Germline CDR1 is SEHNR and CDR2 is FQNEAQ (reference sequence). CDR3 DNA sequence: TGTGCCAGCAGCCAGTCTGACAGGGGAGATGAGCAGTTCTTC. This sequence encodes CASSQSDRGDEQFF.

This clonotype was recorded many times. This chain links TRBV12-3 or TRBV12-4 with TRBJ2-6, with D maybe TRBD2 (5 bases). V was clipped by 6 bases and J by 2 bases, with 11 bases between them. The CDR3 runs 15 residues. CDR3 in amino acids: CASRPGGAGANVLTF. The CDR3 DNA reads TGTGCCAGCAGGCCCGGAGGCGCTGGGGCCAACGTCCTGACTTTC.

This clonotype was observed many times. The V gene is TRBV7-9, the J gene TRBJ1-1, with D possibly TRBD1 on 5 matching bases. There are 15 residues in the CDR3. Germline values: CDR1 SEHNR, CDR2 FQNEAQ (reference sequence). Trimming cost V 1 base and J 0 bases, with 9 bases left between them. CDR3 amino acids: CASSLEWGVNTEAFF. CDR3 sequence (DNA): TGTGCCAGCAGCTTAGAGTGGGGGGTGAACACTGAAGCTTTCTTT.